The rows below give T cell receptor beta chains drawn from one sample of a study of tumor-infiltrating lymphocytes in localized non-small cell lung cancer. The assay was immunoSEQ multiplex PCR, and TCRdb's table has in-frame clones only and misses some. The sample holds about 10,000 clones, around 73% seen once. Source material: uninvolved lung tissue not adjacent to the tumor. These receptor sequences come from a human donor with non-small cell lung cancer. Each CDR3 is given with its conserved first and last residue. A D gene is named only where the DNA matches it firmly. Size is omitted from some rows. Given values are once, few, many or a class for expanded clones.

v_gene,d_gene,abundance,j_gene,CDR3nt,CDR3aa
TRBV7-8,.,.,TRBJ1-1,TGTGCCAGCCGTCGACATGAAGGGTGGGACACTGAAGCTTTCTTT,CASRRHEGWDTEAFF
TRBV11-1,TRBD2,.,TRBJ2-3,TGTGCCAGCAGCTTGTTTGGCAGGGAGGGGGATACGCAGTATTTT,CASSLFGREGDTQYF
TRBV5-6,.,.,TRBJ2-1,TGTGCCAGCAGCTTGTTTAATGAGCAGTTCTTC,CASSLFNEQFF
TRBV7-9,.,few,TRBJ1-1,TGTGCCAGCAGCTCCATCCTGCGGGCTGAAGCTTTCTTT,CASSSILRAEAFF
TRBV6-1,.,.,TRBJ1-4,TGTGCCAGCAGACCCGGGACTGGGGGTGAAAAACTGTTTTTT,CASRPGTGGEKLFF
TRBV14,.,.,TRBJ1-2,TGTGCCAGCAGCCAAGATTGGGCGACAGGCTACACCTTC,CASSQDWATGYTF
TRBV27,TRBD2,once,TRBJ2-1,TGTGCCAGCAGTTCGTTCTTACTAGCGGGGGCCGGGAATGAGCAGTTCTTC,CASSSFLLAGAGNEQFF
TRBV30,.,.,TRBJ1-1,TGTGCCTGGAGTCCTACAGGGCTCGGCACTGAAGCTTTCTTT,CAWSPTGLGTEAFF
TRBV5-1,.,.,TRBJ1-3,TGCGCCAGCAGCTTGGGCAGGAGTAACTCTGGAAACACCATATATTTT,CASSLGRSNSGNTIYF
TRBV6-1,TRBD1,few,TRBJ1-1,TGTGCCAGCAGTGAAGGCCGCCGACAGGGGGCGGAAGCTTTCTTT,CASSEGRRQGAEAFF
TRBV6-5,.,.,TRBJ2-2,TGTGCCAGCAGTTATGAGCCGAACGCCGGGTCCGGGGAGCTGTTTTTT,CASSYEPNAGSGELFF
TRBV5-6,.,.,TRBJ2-1,TGTGCCAGCAGCTCAGACAGGTGGGACTACAATGAGCAGTTCTTC,CASSSDRWDYNEQFF
TRBV28,.,.,TRBJ2-5,TGTGCCAGCAGAGCAGGGAAAGAGACCCAGTACTTC,CASRAGKETQYF
TRBV7-8,.,.,TRBJ1-4,TGTGCCAGCAGCCCCTTCGGGGGCGGTAATGAAAAACTGTTTTTT,CASSPFGGGNEKLFF
TRBV10-3,TRBD1,once,TRBJ2-7,TGTGCCACCCGAGGACAGGGTTCGACCTACGAGCAGTACTTC,CATRGQGSTYEQYF
TRBV5-1,.,.,TRBJ1-4,TGCGCCAGCAGCTTGGTGGCGGGGAAAAATGAAAAACTGTTTTTT,CASSLVAGKNEKLFF
TRBV7-2,.,.,TRBJ2-1,TGTGCCAGCAGCTTGACCGAATCTAGCAATGAGCAGTTCTTC,CASSLTESSNEQFF
TRBV7-6,.,.,TRBJ1-2,TGTGCCAGCAGCCCTACCGGACAGCCATCTAACTATGGCTACACCTTC,CASSPTGQPSNYGYTF
TRBV7-2,.,.,TRBJ1-2,TGTGCCAGCAGCTTACCCAGGGCTAACTATGGCTACACCTTC,CASSLPRANYGYTF
TRBV6-5,.,.,TRBJ1-2,TGTGCCAGCAGTTACTGGGGCAGGGGCGACTATGGCTACACCTTC,CASSYWGRGDYGYTF
TRBV29-1,TRBD1,.,TRBJ2-1,TGCAGCGTACGATCGGACAGGGCGAGCTCCTACAATGAGCAGTTCTTC,CSVRSDRASSYNEQFF
TRBV30,.,medium-sized,TRBJ1-2,TGTGCCTGGAGTGTATATCCGGGTAACTATGGCTACACCTTC,CAWSVYPGNYGYTF
TRBV5-1,.,.,TRBJ2-1,TGCGCCAGCAGCCCCGGAGGGGGTGGCTACAATGAGCAGTTCTTC,CASSPGGGGYNEQFF
TRBV29-1,.,.,TRBJ2-7,TGCAGCGTTGAGGAGAGGTACGAGCAGTACTTC,CSVEERYEQYF
TRBV7-9,.,.,TRBJ2-7,TGTGCCAGCAGCTCCTCTCGGGACACCATCTACGAGCAGTACTTC,CASSSSRDTIYEQYF
TRBV18,TRBD1,.,TRBJ2-7,TGTGCCAGCTCACCGGTGGGACAGGGGGCTTACGAGCAGTACTTC,CASSPVGQGAYEQYF
TRBV5-5,.,.,TRBJ2-7,TGTGCCAGCAGCCGGGGAGAGAGCCCCTACGAGCAGTACTTC,CASSRGESPYEQYF
TRBV10-2,.,few,TRBJ1-1,TGCGCCAGCACGGGGGGCCCGAACACTGAAGCTTTCTTT,CASTGGPNTEAFF
TRBV5-4,TRBD1,.,TRBJ1-4,TGTGCCAGCAGCTCCGACAGGGTAGGGGAAAAACTGTTTTTT,CASSSDRVGEKLFF